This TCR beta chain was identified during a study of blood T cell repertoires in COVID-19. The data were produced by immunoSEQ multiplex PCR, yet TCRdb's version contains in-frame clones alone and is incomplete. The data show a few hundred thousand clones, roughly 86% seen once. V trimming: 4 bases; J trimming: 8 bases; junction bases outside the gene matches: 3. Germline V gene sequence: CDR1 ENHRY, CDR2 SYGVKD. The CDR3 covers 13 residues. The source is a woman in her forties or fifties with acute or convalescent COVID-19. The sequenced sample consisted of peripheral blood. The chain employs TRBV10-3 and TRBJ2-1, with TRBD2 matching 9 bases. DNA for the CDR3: TGTGCCATCAGTGTAGCGGGAGACGATGAGCAGTTCTTC. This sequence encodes CAISVAGDDEQFF.